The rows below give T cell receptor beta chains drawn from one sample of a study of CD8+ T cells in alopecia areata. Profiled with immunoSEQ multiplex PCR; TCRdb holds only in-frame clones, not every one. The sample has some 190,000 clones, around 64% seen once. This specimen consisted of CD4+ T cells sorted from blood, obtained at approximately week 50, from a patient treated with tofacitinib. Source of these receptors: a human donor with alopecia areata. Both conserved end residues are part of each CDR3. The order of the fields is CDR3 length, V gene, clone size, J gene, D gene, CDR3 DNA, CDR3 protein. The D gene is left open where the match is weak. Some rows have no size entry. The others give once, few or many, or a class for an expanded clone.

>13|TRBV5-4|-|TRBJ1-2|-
TGTGCCAGCAGCGACAGCGGGATCTATGGCTACACCTTC
CASSDSGIYGYTF
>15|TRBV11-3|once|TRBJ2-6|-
TGTGCCAGCAGCTTAGACTGGTCGGGGGCCAACGTCCTGACTTTC
CASSLDWSGANVLTF
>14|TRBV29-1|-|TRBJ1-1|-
TGCAGCGTTGGGAGGGCAGGGGAGAACACTGAAGCTTTCTTT
CSVGRAGENTEAFF
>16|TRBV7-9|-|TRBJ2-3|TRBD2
TGTGCCAGCAGCTCCGGGACTAGCGGCTTGGCAGATACGCAGTATTTT
CASSSGTSGLADTQYF
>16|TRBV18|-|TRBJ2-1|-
TGTGCCAGCTCACCACCGTTCACAGGGAGGTACAATGAGCAGTTCTTC
CASSPPFTGRYNEQFF
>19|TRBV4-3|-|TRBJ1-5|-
TGCGCCAGCAGCCAAGATCTCCCACAGGCCCTGTATAGCAATCAGCCCCAGCATTTT
CASSQDLPQALYSNQPQHF
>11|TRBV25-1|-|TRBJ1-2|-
TGTGCCAGCAGTGGGGGTTTTGGCTACACCTTC
CASSGGFGYTF
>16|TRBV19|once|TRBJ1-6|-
TGTGCCAGTAGTATTCTTGGGGTCGACTATAATTCACCCCTCCACTTT
CASSILGVDYNSPLHF
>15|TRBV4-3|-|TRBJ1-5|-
TGCGCCAGCAGCCAAGATGCGCGGGTGGCTCAGCCCCAGCATTTT
CASSQDARVAQPQHF
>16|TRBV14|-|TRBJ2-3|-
TGTGCCAGCAGCCAAGTAGCCTTTTCGTTATTGGATACGCAGTATTTT
CASSQVAFSLLDTQYF
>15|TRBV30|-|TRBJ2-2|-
TGTGCCTGGAGCCGATACAGGGCGGGCACCGGGGAGCTGTTTTTT
CAWSRYRAGTGELFF
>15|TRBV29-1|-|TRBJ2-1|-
TGCAGCGTTGAAGCGACCGGGACTTTTTACAATGAGCAGTTCTTC
CSVEATGTFYNEQFF
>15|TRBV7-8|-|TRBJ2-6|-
TGTGCCAGCAGCTTAGGCTTGTCTGGGGCCAACGTCCTGACTTTC
CASSLGLSGANVLTF
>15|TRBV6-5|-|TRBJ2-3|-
TGTGCCAGCAGGAGAGATGGGGGAAGCACAGATACGCAGTATTTT
CASRRDGGSTDTQYF
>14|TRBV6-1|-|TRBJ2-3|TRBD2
TGTGCCAGCAGTACTAGCGGATACACAGATACGCAGTATTTT
CASSTSGYTDTQYF
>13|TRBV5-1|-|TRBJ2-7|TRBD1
TGCGCCAGCAGCGCTCTGACAGGGGGCGAGCAGTACTTC
CASSALTGGEQYF
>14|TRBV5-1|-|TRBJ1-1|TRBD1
TGCGCCAGCAGCGACGGACAGGGGTATACTGAAGCTTTCTTT
CASSDGQGYTEAFF
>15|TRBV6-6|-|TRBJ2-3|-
TGTGCCAGCAGTTACCCGCGGGGCCGTACAGATACGCAGTATTTT
CASSYPRGRTDTQYF
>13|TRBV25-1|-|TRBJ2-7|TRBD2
TGTGCCAGCAGAGGCGGGGGGGCATACGAGCAGTACTTC
CASRGGGAYEQYF
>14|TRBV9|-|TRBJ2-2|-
TGTGCCAGCAGGGCGGGGTTGAACACCGGGGAGCTGTTTTTT
CASRAGLNTGELFF